The sequence of this T cell receptor (beta chain) was determined in a study of cytomegalovirus exposure and HLA in healthy donors. Study findings and constraints: Follow-up analysis found HLA locus-dependent TCR association rates, highest for DRB1 and lowest for HLA-C. The majority of CMV-associated TCR beta chains were reported as apparently HLA-restricted in a later analysis. Sequences of the TCR beta chain were said to predict the HLA-A and HLA-B alleles of most subjects accurately. Relative to the roughly 690-donor mean, N-insertions were reportedly fewer in an Asian-associated ancestry cluster in a later analysis.

Concerning this clone: Its matching antigen is unknown.

The CDR3 has 14 residues. Germline values: CDR1 SQVTM, CDR2 ANQGSEA. The V end lost 2 bases, the J end lost 3 bases, and 14 bases lay between the germline ends. Use of 60 Vbeta and 13 Jbeta primers characterized the PCR. Libraries were prepared by immunoSEQ multiplex PCR; TCRdb keeps only in-frame clonotypes and omits some of them. Among some 130,000 clones listed, around 79% were seen once. Input material: PBMCs. V is TRBV29-1 and J is TRBJ2-7; D is perhaps TRBD1 (6 bases). The sequence was obtained from a man in his forties in good health and CMV-seropositive. This CDR3 reads CSVEFPGTNYEQYF. CDR3 nucleotide sequence: TGCAGCGTTGAATTCCCCGGGACAAACTACGAGCAGTACTTC.